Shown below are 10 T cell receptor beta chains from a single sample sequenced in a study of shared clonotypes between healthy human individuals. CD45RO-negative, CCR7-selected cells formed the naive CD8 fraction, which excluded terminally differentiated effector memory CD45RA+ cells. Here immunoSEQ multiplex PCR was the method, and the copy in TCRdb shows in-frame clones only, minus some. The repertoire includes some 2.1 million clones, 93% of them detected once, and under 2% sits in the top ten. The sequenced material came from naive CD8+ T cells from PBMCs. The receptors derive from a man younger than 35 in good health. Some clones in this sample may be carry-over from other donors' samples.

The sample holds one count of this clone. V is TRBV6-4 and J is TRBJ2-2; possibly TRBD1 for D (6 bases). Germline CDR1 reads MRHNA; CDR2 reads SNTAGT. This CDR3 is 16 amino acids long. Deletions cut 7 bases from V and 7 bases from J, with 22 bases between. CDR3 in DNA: TGTGCCAGCAAATGGGACCCCAGGGGAGTGGGCGGGGAGCTGTTTTTT. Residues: CASKWDPRGVGGELFF.

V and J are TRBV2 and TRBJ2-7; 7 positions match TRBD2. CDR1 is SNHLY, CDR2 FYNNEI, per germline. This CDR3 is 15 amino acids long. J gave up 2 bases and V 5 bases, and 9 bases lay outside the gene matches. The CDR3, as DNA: TGTGCCAGCAGTTCCCCGACAGCGGGGACCTACGAGCAGTACTTC. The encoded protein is CASSSPTAGTYEQYF.

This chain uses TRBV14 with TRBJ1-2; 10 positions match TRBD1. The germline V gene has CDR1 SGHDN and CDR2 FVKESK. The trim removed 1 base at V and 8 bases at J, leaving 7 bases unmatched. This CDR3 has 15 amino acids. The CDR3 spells CASSQGRQGAGGYTF. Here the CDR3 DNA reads TGTGCCAGCAGCCAAGGGAGACAGGGGGCTGGAGGCTACACCTTC.

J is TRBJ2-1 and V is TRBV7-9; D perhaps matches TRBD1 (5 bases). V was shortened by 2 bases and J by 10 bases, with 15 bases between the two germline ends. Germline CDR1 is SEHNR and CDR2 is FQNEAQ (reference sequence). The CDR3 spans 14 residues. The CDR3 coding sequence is TGTGCCAGCAGCTTAATGACAGACAATGGCGAGCAGTTCTTC. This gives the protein CASSLMTDNGEQFF.

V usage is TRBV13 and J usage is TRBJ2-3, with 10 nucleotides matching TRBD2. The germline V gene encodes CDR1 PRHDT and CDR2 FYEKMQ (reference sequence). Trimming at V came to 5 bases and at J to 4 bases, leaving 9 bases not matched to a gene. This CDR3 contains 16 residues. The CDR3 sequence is CASSRGAGGISDTQYF. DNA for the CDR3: TGTGCCAGCAGCCGGGGAGCGGGAGGGATTTCAGATACGCAGTATTTT.

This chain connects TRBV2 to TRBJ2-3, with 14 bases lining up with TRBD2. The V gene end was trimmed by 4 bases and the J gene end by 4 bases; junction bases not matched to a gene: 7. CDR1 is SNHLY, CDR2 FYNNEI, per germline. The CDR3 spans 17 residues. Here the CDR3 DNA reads TGTGCCAGCAGTGTCGGTGGACTAGCGGGAGGCTCAGATACGCAGTATTTT. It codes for CASSVGGLAGGSDTQYF.

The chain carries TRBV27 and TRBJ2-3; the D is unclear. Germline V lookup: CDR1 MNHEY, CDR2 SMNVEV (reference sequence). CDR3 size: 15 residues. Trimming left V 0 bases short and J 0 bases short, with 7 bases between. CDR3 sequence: CASSLSVGSTDTQYF. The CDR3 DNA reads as TGTGCCAGCAGTTTATCTGTCGGGAGCACAGATACGCAGTATTTT.

This chain's CDR3 is CASGRGIDEQFF. The CDR3 DNA follows: TGTGCCAGCGGGCGCGGTATCGATGAGCAGTTCTTC. The chain combines TRBV7-3 with TRBJ2-1; D not certain. Trimming cost V 8 bases and J 8 bases, with 13 bases left between them. The CDR3 is made up of 12 amino acids. Germline CDR1 and CDR2: SGHTA and FQGTGA. The full variable domain, with the rest looked up from reference TRBV7-3 and TRBJ2-1, is GAGVSQTPSNKVTEKGKYVELRCDPISGHTALYWYRQSLGQGPEFLIYFQGTGAADDSGLPNDRFFAVRPEGSVSTLKIQRTERGDSAVYLCASGRGIDEQFFGPGTRLTVL.

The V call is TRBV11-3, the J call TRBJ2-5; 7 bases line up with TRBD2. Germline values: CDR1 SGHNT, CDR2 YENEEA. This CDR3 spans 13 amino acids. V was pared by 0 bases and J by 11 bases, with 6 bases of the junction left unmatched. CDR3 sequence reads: CASSLDYGREQYF. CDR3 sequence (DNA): TGTGCCAGCAGCTTAGATTACGGGCGGGAGCAGTACTTC.

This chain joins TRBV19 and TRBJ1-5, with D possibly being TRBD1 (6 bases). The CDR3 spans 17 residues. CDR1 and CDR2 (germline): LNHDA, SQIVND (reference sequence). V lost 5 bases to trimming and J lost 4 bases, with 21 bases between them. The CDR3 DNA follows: TGTGCCAGTAGTGGTTTGAGGGACAAAGAAACTAATCAGCCCCAGCATTTT. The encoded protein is CASSGLRDKETNQPQHF.